This T cell receptor beta chain was found in a study of CD8+ T cells in alopecia areata. At the level of the study: A regimen of oral tofacitinib, 5 to 10 mg twice daily, was given to treated patients. Once tofacitinib had been taken for 6 to 18 months, 6 months off drug followed.

Study conclusions and caveats: Clarity of TCR sharing across patients fell short of that in mice, possibly HLA-related.

On this clone: What it binds is unknown.

The sequencing template was cDNA reverse transcribed from extracted RNA. Only in-frame clones appear in the TCRdb table, and some are missing; sequencing was by immunoSEQ multiplex PCR. This sample has 120,000 to 150,000 clones, with around 87% found just once. This TCR was sampled from a human donor with alopecia areata. This material consisted of CD8+ T cells sorted from blood, taken at week 0.

The CDR3 protein is CSVYIPGTGNTGELFF. Written as DNA, the CDR3 is TGCAGCGTCTATATACCCGGGACAGGGAACACCGGGGAGCTGTTTTTT. The gene calls are TRBV29-1 and TRBJ2-2; 8 positions agree with TRBD1. This CDR3 region has 16 residues. V lost 6 bases to trimming and J lost 1 base; unmatched junction nucleotides: 10. Germline loops: CDR1 SQVTM, CDR2 ANQGSEA.